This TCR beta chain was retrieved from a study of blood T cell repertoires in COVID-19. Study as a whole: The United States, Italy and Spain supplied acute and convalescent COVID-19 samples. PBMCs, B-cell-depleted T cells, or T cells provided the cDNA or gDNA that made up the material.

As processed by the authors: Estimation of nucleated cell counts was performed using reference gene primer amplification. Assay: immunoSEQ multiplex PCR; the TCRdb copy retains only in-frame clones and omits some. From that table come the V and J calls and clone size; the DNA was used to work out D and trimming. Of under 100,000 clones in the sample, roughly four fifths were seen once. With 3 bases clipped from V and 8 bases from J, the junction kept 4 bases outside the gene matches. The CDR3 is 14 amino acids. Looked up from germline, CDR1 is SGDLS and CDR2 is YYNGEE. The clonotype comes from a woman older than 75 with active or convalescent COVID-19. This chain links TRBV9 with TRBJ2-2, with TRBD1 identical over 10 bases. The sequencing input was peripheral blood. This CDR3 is CASSGQGASGELFF. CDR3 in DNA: TGTGCCAGCAGCGGACAGGGGGCTTCGGGGGAGCTGTTTTTT.